These 4 T cell receptor beta chains were all obtained from the same sample, sequenced in a study of tumor-infiltrating lymphocytes in localized non-small cell lung cancer. Assay: immunoSEQ multiplex PCR; the TCRdb copy retains only in-frame clones and omits some. Among 11,000 or so clones listed, about 80% were seen once. Sequencing was carried out using uninvolved lung tissue not adjacent to the tumor. These receptors came from a human donor with non-small cell lung cancer.

This clone was seen a few times. The chain uses TRBV28 and TRBJ1-4, with D possibly being TRBD1 (5 bases). CDR1 and CDR2 from the germline V gene are MDHEN and SYDVKM. Trimming stripped 6 bases from V and 0 bases from J, with 11 bases between. The CDR3 totals 15 residues. The CDR3 sequence: CASRGGLSTNEKLFF. For the CDR3, the DNA is TGTGCCAGCAGGGGGGGACTTTCAACTAATGAAAAACTGTTTTTT.

The chain has TRBV5-4 and TRBJ2-7; D ambiguous. Germline loops: CDR1 SGHNT, CDR2 YYREEE (reference sequence). The CDR3 sequence is 16 residues long. Trimming cost V 5 bases and J 5 bases, with 23 bases left between them. This chain's CDR3 is CASSSSRLRSSHEQYF. In DNA form, the CDR3 reads TGTGCCAGCAGTTCGTCCAGACTCCGCTCGTCCCACGAGCAGTACTTC.

The CDR3 loop reads CASSLRATALEQYF. The CDR3 DNA sequence: TGTGCCAGCAGCTTGAGAGCGACGGCCCTCGAGCAGTACTTC. The rearrangement joins TRBV5-4 to TRBJ2-7; D gene ambiguous. Germline V gene data show CDR1 as SGHNT and CDR2 as YYREEE (reference sequence). The ends were cut back, 1 base at V and 6 bases at J, with 14 bases in the middle. The CDR3 contains 14 residues. Based on the CDR3 plus reference TRBV5-4 and TRBJ2-7, the full variable domain is ETGVTQSPTHLIKTRGQQVTLRCSSQSGHNTVSWYQQALGQGPQFIFQYYREEENGRGNFPPRFSGLQFPNYSSELNVNALELDDSALYLCASSLRATALEQYFGPGTRLTVT.

This sequence joins TRBV2 and TRBJ2-1, with 7 positions matching TRBD2. The germline gives CDR1 SNHLY, CDR2 FYNNEI. This CDR3 is 15 amino acids long. The V and J ends lost 8 bases and 3 bases, in that order; junction bases with no gene match: 10. The CDR3 DNA reads as TGTGCCAGCCGTGGACTAGGAAACTTCTACAATGAGCAGTTCTTC. It is translated as CASRGLGNFYNEQFF.